This T cell receptor beta chain was recorded in a study of blood T cells in healthy people across ages. Primers used in a second PCR of roughly 6 to 12 cycles were a sample-barcoded 5' primer and a J-beta primer mix. A minimum of 2.5 million CDR3-containing paired-end reads was obtained for each sample. In TCRdb, the 5' RACE reads were re-called with MiXCR into one record per CDR3 protein. The repertoire holds approximately 1.5 million distinct CDR3 sequences, around 36% seen once, with about 10% in the top ten. Germline-derived CDR1 and CDR2 are GTSNPN and SVGIG (reference sequence). V shed 5 bases and J shed 7 bases, with 21 bases lying between them. The CDR3 sequence is 15 residues long. There were healthy Caucasian individuals from Russia, aged roughly 6 to 100, serving as donors. Researchers collected about 9.1 milliliters of peripheral blood from every single donor. This clonotype was counted only a few times. As yet, its antigen is unknown.

The study's findings and limits: Long-lived and aged donors differed, with more naive CD4+ cells and higher diversity in the long-lived.

The chain carries TRBV30 and TRBJ2-1; TRBD2 is a possible D gene (6 bases). Material: blood. The clonotype comes from a woman aged 25 to 39 in good health. CDR3 loop: CAWGRRAGGGNEQFF. The DNA for the CDR3 is TGTGCCTGGGGCCGCCGGGCAGGTGGGGGGAATGAGCAGTTCTTC.